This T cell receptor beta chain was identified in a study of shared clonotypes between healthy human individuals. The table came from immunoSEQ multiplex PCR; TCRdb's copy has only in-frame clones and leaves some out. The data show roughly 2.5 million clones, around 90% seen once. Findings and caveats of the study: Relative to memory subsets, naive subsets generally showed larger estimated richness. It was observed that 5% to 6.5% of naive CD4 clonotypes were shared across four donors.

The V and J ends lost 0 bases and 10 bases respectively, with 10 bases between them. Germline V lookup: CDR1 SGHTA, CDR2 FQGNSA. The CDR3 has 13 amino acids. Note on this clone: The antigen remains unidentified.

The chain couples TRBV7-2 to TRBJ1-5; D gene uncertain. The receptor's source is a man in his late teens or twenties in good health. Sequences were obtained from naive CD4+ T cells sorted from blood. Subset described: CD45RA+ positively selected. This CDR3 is CASSLAGGRPQHF. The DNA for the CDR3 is TGTGCCAGCAGCTTAGCGGGCGGCCGTCCCCAGCATTTT.